Following are 22 T cell receptor beta chains from one sample sequenced in a study of blood T cells in healthy people across ages. A sample-barcoded 5' primer and a J-beta primer mix were used in a second PCR of roughly 6 to 11 cycles. TCRdb fed the 5' RACE reads into MiXCR, producing one record per CDR3 protein. Of some 780,000 distinct CDR3 sequences listed, around three fifths are singletons. The sequencing sample was made of blood. The source of these receptors is a middle-aged man in good health.

The chain uses TRBV29-1 and TRBJ2-3, with unresolved D. The CDR3 runs to 13 residues. Germline V gene sequence: CDR1 SQVTM, CDR2 ANQGSEA. Trimming took 7 bases from V and 4 from J, leaving 15 bases between them. DNA for the CDR3: TGCAGCGGAGATTTTGCTAGAGCAGATACGCAGTATTTT. Its translation: CSGDFARADTQYF.

V is TRBV20-1 and J is TRBJ1-2, with 11 bases that match TRBD1. This CDR3 is 14 amino acids long. CDR1 DFQATT and CDR2 SNEGSKA come from the germline V gene (reference sequence). This CDR3 reads CIPGQGAVNYGYTF. In DNA, the CDR3 is TGCATTCCCGGACAGGGGGCGGTTAACTATGGCTACACCTTC.

J is TRBJ2-5 and V is TRBV6-5, with TRBD2 identical over 8 bases. Per the germline V gene, CDR1 is MNHEY and CDR2 is SVGAGI. The CDR3 has 15 amino acids. Trimming took 2 bases from V and 1 from J; bases not matched to a gene: 3. In DNA form, the CDR3 reads TGTGCCAGCAGTTACCTCCTAGCGGGCCAAGAGACCCAGTACTTC. Translation gives CASSYLLAGQETQYF.

The chain is built from TRBV7-2 and TRBJ1-1; weak D call: TRBD1 (5 bases). Looked up from germline, CDR1 is SGHTA and CDR2 is FQGNSA. The CDR3 covers 14 residues. The V end lost 5 bases, the J end lost 0 bases, and 10 bases lay between the germline ends. DNA for the CDR3: TGTGCCAGCAGCCCGACAGTCGTGAACACTGAAGCTTTCTTT. It is translated as CASSPTVVNTEAFF. The full variable domain, in which reference TRBV7-2 and TRBJ1-1 provide the parts outside the CDR3, is GAGVSQSPSNKVTEKGKDVELRCDPISGHTALYWYRQSLGQGLEFLIYFQGNSAPDKSGLPSDRFSAERTGGSVSTLTIQRTQQEDSAVYLCASSPTVVNTEAFFGQGTRLTVV.

The genes are TRBV29-1 and TRBJ2-5; TRBD1 agrees at 10 bases. The DNA end lines up better with TRBJ2-7; the J call may be wrong. From germline, CDR1 is SQVTM and CDR2 ANQGSEA. CDR3 length: 13 amino acids. The CDR3 spells CSVRDRGFHEQYF. The CDR3 nucleotides are TGCAGCGTCCGGGACAGGGGCTTCCACGAGCAGTACTTC.

This clonotype was recorded a few times. This sequence joins TRBV11-3 and TRBJ2-1; the D call may be TRBD1 or TRBD2 (5 bases each). The CDR3 is 14 amino acids. Germline V gene data show CDR1 as SGHNT and CDR2 as YENEEA. V dropped 3 bases and J dropped 8 bases, with 14 bases sitting between them. CDR3 nucleotides: TGTGCCAGCAGCTTGGGGACCCGGACCCATGAGCAGTTCTTC. Translating gives CASSLGTRTHEQFF. Full variable domain (missing parts from reference TRBV11-3 and TRBJ2-1): EAGVVQSPRYKIIEKKQPVAFWCNPISGHNTLYWYLQNLGQGPELLIRYENEEAVDDSQLPKDRFSAERLKGVDSTLKIQPAELGDSAVYLCASSLGTRTHEQFFGPGTRLTVL.

V gene TRBV11-2 combines with J gene TRBJ2-7; 8 nucleotides match TRBD2. The J call is doubtful: the DNA matches TRBJ2-5 better. Per the germline V gene, CDR1 is SGHAT and CDR2 is FQNNGV. The CDR3 runs 15 residues. The CDR3 DNA is TGTGCCAGCAGCTTAGAGACGGGAGGGGAAGAGACCCAGTACTTC. Its translation is CASSLETGGEETQYF.

The gene calls are TRBV6-2 or TRBV6-3 and TRBJ2-1, with 12 bases lining up with TRBD2. The V gene end was trimmed by 5 bases and the J gene end by 6 bases; junction bases not matched to a gene: 8. Looked up from germline, CDR1 is MNHEY and CDR2 is SVGEGT. The length of the CDR3 is 16 residues. Written as DNA, the CDR3 is TGTGCCAGCAGTAGATCCGGGACTAGCGGGTTCAATGAGCAGTTCTTC. It codes for CASSRSGTSGFNEQFF.

The chain employs TRBV5-5 and TRBJ2-4; D is unclear. Germline V lookup: CDR1 SGHKS, CDR2 YYEKEE (reference sequence). Trimming stripped 0 bases from V and 15 bases from J, with 19 bases between. The CDR3 runs 14 residues. The CDR3 nucleotides read TGTGCCAGCAGCTTGGCCGGGTCAGCGTACGAGCGGTACTTC. Translating gives CASSLAGSAYERYF. The entire variable domain, with the rest obtained from reference TRBV5-5 and TRBJ2-4, is as follows: DAGVTQSPTHLIKTRGQQVTLRCSPISGHKSVSWYQQVLGQGPQFIFQYYEKEERGRGNFPDRFSARQFPNYSSELNVNALLLGDSALYLCASSLAGSAYERYFGAGTRLSVL.

The CDR3, as DNA: TGTGCCAGCAGCTTAGATTTGGCAAACGAAAAACTGTTTTTT. Translating gives CASSLDLANEKLFF. The chain employs TRBV7-2 and TRBJ1-4; no clear D. V was trimmed by 1 base and J by 8 bases, leaving 11 bases between them. Per the germline V gene, CDR1 is SGHTA and CDR2 is FQGNSA. The CDR3 sequence is 14 residues long. The full variable domain, completed using reference TRBV7-2 and TRBJ1-4, is GAGVSQSPSNKVTEKGKDVELRCDPISGHTALYWYRQSLGQGLEFLIYFQGNSAPDKSGLPSDRFSAERTGGSVSTLTIQRTQQEDSAVYLCASSLDLANEKLFFGSGTQLSVL.

The CDR3 sequence is CSVGLPMGHANTGELFF. Written as DNA, the CDR3 is TGCAGCGTTGGGCTCCCTATGGGACATGCGAACACCGGGGAGCTGTTTTTT. The gene calls are TRBV29-1 and TRBJ2-2; the D gene is possibly TRBD1 (6 bases). This CDR3 spans 17 amino acids. Germline V gives CDR1 SQVTM, CDR2 ANQGSEA. Trimming took 4 bases from V and 0 from J, leaving 18 bases between them.

This clonotype was seen only once. The V gene is TRBV28, the J gene TRBJ1-4; 7 positions agree with TRBD1. V shed 5 bases and J 5 bases; nucleotides not matched to a gene: 5. This CDR3 is built from 14 residues. Germline V gives CDR1 MDHEN, CDR2 SYDVKM. DNA of the CDR3: TGTGCCAGCAGTCAGGGGACAGTAAATGAAAAACTGTTTTTT. Its translation is CASSQGTVNEKLFF. The variable domain in full, completed from reference TRBV28 and TRBJ1-4, reads DVKVTQSSRYLVKRTGEKVFLECVQDMDHENMFWYRQDPGLGLRLIYFSYDVKMKEKGDIPEGYSVSREKKERFSLILESASTNQTSMYLCASSQGTVNEKLFFGSGTQLSVL.

This clonotype was counted a few times. The chain recombines TRBV5-6 with TRBJ1-2; 7 nucleotides match TRBD1. The V gene's germline CDR1 is SGHDT and CDR2 YYEEEE. After removal of 4 bases from V and 8 bases from J, the junction contained 11 bases not matched to a gene. The CDR3 spans 14 residues. The chain's CDR3 is CASSRTTGLGGYTF. Written as DNA, the CDR3 is TGTGCCAGCAGCCGTACGACAGGGCTGGGGGGCTACACCTTC.

The chain couples TRBV7-2 to TRBJ2-4, with 13 bases fitting TRBD2. The J call is in doubt because the DNA end fits TRBJ2-7 better. There are 16 residues in the CDR3. Germline values: CDR1 SGHTA, CDR2 FQGNSA. The CDR3 DNA reads TGTGCCAGCAGCTACAAGGGGACTAGCGGGGACTACGAGCAGTACTTC. Translated, it gives CASSYKGTSGDYEQYF.

The V and J genes are TRBV30 and TRBJ2-3, with TRBD2 matching over 8 bases. The CDR3 is 13 residues long. Trimming cost V 4 bases and J 0 bases; bases outside gene matches: 0. In germline, CDR1 is GTSNPN, CDR2 SVGIG (reference sequence). The CDR3 reads CAWTSGSTDTQYF. Here the CDR3 DNA reads TGTGCCTGGACTAGCGGGAGCACAGATACGCAGTATTTT.

This clonotype was recorded a few times. The V and J genes are TRBV12-3 or TRBV12-4 and TRBJ2-7, with 7 bases fitting TRBD1. The CDR3 is made up of 14 amino acids. J gave up 3 bases and V 1 base, and 3 bases lay outside the gene matches. CDR3 residues: CASSLEGGRYEQYF. In DNA form, the CDR3 reads TGTGCCAGCAGTTTAGAAGGGGGCCGCTACGAGCAGTACTTC.

This clonotype was counted between two and nine times. The V and J genes are TRBV7-9 and TRBJ1-2; the D gene is possibly TRBD1 (5 bases). This CDR3 comprises 11 residues. Germline V gene sequence: CDR1 SEHNR, CDR2 FQNEAQ (reference sequence). The CDR3 spells CITGSNYGYTF. The CDR3 nucleotides are TGTATCACAGGCTCTAACTATGGCTACACCTTC.

Regarding this clonotype: An end of the junction differs from the germline gene, which may be a read error. This chain uses TRBV6-6 with TRBJ2-1, with 7 bases that match TRBD2. CDR1 is MNHNY, CDR2 SVGAGI, per germline (reference sequence). CDR3 length equals 14 residues. The CDR3 DNA is TGTGTCAGCAGTTACGAGCGGGGCTACAATGAGCAGTTCTTC. Protein: CVSSYERGYNEQFF.

The CDR3 protein is CASSSGTSGGSADTQYF. Here the CDR3 DNA reads TGTGCCAGCAGCTCGGGGACTAGCGGGGGGAGCGCAGATACGCAGTATTTT. This rearrangement joins TRBV13 to TRBJ2-3; 15 bases map to TRBD2. This CDR3 is 17 amino acids long. The V gene's germline CDR1 is PRHDT and CDR2 FYEKMQ (reference sequence). Trimming took 4 bases from V and 4 from J; bases not matched to a gene: 6. The full variable domain, in which reference TRBV13 and TRBJ2-3 provide the parts outside the CDR3, is AAGVIQSPRHLIKEKRETATLKCYPIPRHDTVYWYQQGPGQDPQFLISFYEKMQSDKGSIPDRFSAQQFSDYHSELNMSSLELGDSALYFCASSSGTSGGSADTQYFGPGTRLTVL.

The V gene is TRBV12-3 or TRBV12-4, the J gene TRBJ1-5; 8 bases align to TRBD1. This CDR3 is built from 14 residues. V shed 6 bases, J shed 6 bases, and the junction held 7 bases outside the gene matches. The CDR3 DNA is TGTGCCAGCAGGGCAACAGGGGGGAGTCAGCCCCAGCATTTT. Protein product: CASRATGGSQPQHF.

The CDR3 region is CSVFKTGTGGEQYF. The CDR3, as DNA: TGCAGTGTTTTCAAAACCGGGACAGGAGGCGAGCAGTACTTC. The V call is TRBV20-1, the J call TRBJ2-7, with TRBD1 identical over 8 bases. The CDR3 sequence is 14 residues long. The germline gives CDR1 DFQATT, CDR2 SNEGSKA (reference sequence). V lost 7 bases and J lost 6; bases outside the gene matches: 14.

The chain couples TRBV7-2 to TRBJ2-1; 7 positions match TRBD1. The V segment lost 1 base and the J segment 2 bases; nucleotides outside the gene matches: 5. CDR1 is SGHTA and CDR2 is FQGNSA in the germline V gene. This CDR3 has 16 amino acids. The CDR3 loop is CASSLEGTVTYNEQFF. Written as DNA, the CDR3 is TGTGCCAGCAGCTTAGAAGGGACAGTTACCTACAATGAGCAGTTCTTC.